A single sample is the source of the 8 T cell receptor beta chains below, sequenced in a study of T cell repertoires in cytomegalovirus infection. Via MiXCR, TCRdb re-called the reads, giving one row per CDR3 protein. This table holds under 250,000 distinct CDR3 sequences, approximately 7% found once. Sequencing used PBMCs. These receptors were obtained from a human donor in good health (CMV status not recorded). Some clones in this sample may be carry-over from other donors' samples.

There are many counts of this clonotype. V gene TRBV7-2 combines with J gene TRBJ2-7; D not resolved. Between the trimmed V and J ends, which lost 5 bases and 3 bases, there was a span of 14 bases. The CDR3 sequence is 14 residues long. Germline assignment: CDR1 SGHTA and CDR2 FQGNSA. CDR3 nucleotide sequence: TGTGCCAGCAGCCCCACATATTCCCTCTACGAGCAGTACTTC. This codes for CASSPTYSLYEQYF.

The table lists this clonotype with many counts. The J gene is TRBJ2-3, the V gene TRBV7-9; tentative D call: TRBD1 (5 bases). CDR1 is SEHNR and CDR2 is FQNEAQ in the germline V gene (reference sequence). V was trimmed by 1 base and J by 5 bases, leaving 10 bases between them. The length of the CDR3 is 14 residues. The CDR3 DNA sequence: TGTGCCAGCAGCTTAGGCAGGGCTGGAGATACGCAGTATTTT. Amino acids: CASSLGRAGDTQYF.

This clonotype was seen many times. The V gene is TRBV11-2, the J gene TRBJ2-1, with D tentatively TRBD2 (5 bases). Deletions cut 6 bases from V and 4 bases from J, with 22 bases between. CDR3 length: 17 amino acids. Germline CDR1 is SGHAT and CDR2 is FQNNGV. In DNA form, the CDR3 reads TGTGCCAGCAGGGGGTGGACGGGGAGCAAAAGTTACAATGAGCAGTTCTTC. Translating it yields CASRGWTGSKSYNEQFF.

This clonotype was counted at least ten times. This sequence joins TRBV29-1 and TRBJ2-1; D ambiguous. Trimming stripped 7 bases from V and 10 bases from J, with 11 bases between. The CDR3 sequence is 10 residues long. Germline V gives CDR1 SQVTM, CDR2 ANQGSEA. DNA of the CDR3: TGCAGCGGTGAGTCGGCCGAGCAGTTCTTC. Its protein is CSGESAEQFF.

There are many counts of this clonotype. The CDR3: CSARDLSVRPGQGLSGANVLTF. CDR3 bases: TGCAGTGCTAGAGATCTTTCTGTCCGGCCGGGACAGGGGCTCTCTGGGGCCAACGTCCTGACTTTC. The J gene is TRBJ2-6, the V gene TRBV20-1; 10 nucleotides agree with TRBD1. CDR3 size: 22 residues. After removal of 0 bases from V and 0 bases from J, the junction contained 17 bases not matched to a gene. Germline loops: CDR1 DFQATT, CDR2 SNEGSKA (reference sequence).

At least ten counts were recorded for this clonotype. The chain has TRBV7-2 and TRBJ1-2; D is undetermined. Trimming stripped 2 bases from V and 8 bases from J, with 12 bases between. CDR3 length: 13 residues. Germline-derived CDR1 and CDR2 are SGHTA and FQGNSA. The CDR3: CASSLYEGGGYTF. The CDR3 DNA follows: TGTGCCAGCAGCTTATATGAGGGAGGCGGCTACACCTTC.

Concerning this clonotype itself: This may be a read error, as it is one base from a much larger clone. The CDR3: CASSSVQGNRQAFF. The CDR3 DNA sequence: TGTGCCAGCAGCAGTGTTCAGGGGAATCGGCAAGCTTTCTTT. V and J are TRBV12-3 or TRBV12-4 and TRBJ1-1, with D maybe TRBD1 (6 bases). The length of the CDR3 is 14 residues. Trimming took off 6 bases at V and 9 bases at J, with 20 bases between the two ends.

About this clonotype: Since a much larger clone is just one base distant, this may be a read error. The CDR3 sequence is CASSQTVEIQYF. The DNA of the CDR3 is TGTGCCAGCAGCCAAACAGTTGAGATCCAGTACTTC. The chain is built from TRBV14 and TRBJ2-5; no reliable D call. This CDR3 has 12 amino acids. Germline V gene data show CDR1 as SGHDN and CDR2 as FVKESK.